The clone carrying this TCR beta chain was found a few times. No antigen is known for it. The germline V gene encodes CDR1 SGHRS and CDR2 YFSETQ. V gave up 3 bases and J gave up 6 bases; unmatched junction bases: 3. The CDR3 loop spans 16 amino acids. These data originate in a study of response to subunit inactivated influenza vaccine. Each CDR3 protein is one row after TCRdb ran MiXCR on the RT-PCR reads. The repertoire holds 430,000 or so distinct CDR3 sequences, with 9.5% to 12% as singletons. Study results and caveats: A suggestion made by the authors is that each seasonal influenza vaccination recruits few new T cells.

This chain joins TRBV5-1 and TRBJ2-2; 15 bases fit TRBD2. The sample was PBMCs from blood, taken about 40 days after vaccination. This receptor was taken from a man aged 45-65 years who received an inactivated influenza vaccine. The CDR3 spells CASSYGLAGGPGELFF. CDR3 DNA: TGCGCCAGCAGCTACGGACTAGCGGGGGGGCCCGGGGAGCTGTTTTTT.